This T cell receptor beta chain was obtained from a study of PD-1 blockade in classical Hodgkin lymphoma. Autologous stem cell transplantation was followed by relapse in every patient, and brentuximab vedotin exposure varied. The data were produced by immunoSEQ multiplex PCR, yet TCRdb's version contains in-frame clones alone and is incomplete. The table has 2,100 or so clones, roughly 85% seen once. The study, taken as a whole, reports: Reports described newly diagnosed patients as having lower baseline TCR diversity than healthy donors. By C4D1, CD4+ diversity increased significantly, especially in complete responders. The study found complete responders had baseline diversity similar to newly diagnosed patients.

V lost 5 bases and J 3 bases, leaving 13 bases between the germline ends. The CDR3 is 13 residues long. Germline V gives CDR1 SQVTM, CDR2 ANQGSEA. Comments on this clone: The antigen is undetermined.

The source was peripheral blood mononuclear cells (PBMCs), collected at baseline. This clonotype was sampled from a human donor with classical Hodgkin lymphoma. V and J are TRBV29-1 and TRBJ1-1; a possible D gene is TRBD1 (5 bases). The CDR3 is CSVSKGLDTEAFF. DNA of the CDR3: TGCAGCGTTAGTAAGGGGCTGGACACTGAAGCTTTCTTT.